This TCR beta chain was documented in a study of naive and memory T cell subsets. This CDR3 is built from 16 residues. V lost 0 bases and J lost 1; bases outside the gene matches: 4. The germline gives CDR1 MRHNA, CDR2 SNTAGT. The library had UMIs added by 3' ligation of an oligonucleotide to TCR cDNA. Adult healthy volunteers gave 2.5 ml peripheral blood for whole-blood RNA. In this sample, this clonotype is medium-sized. Four PCR rounds used nested alpha and beta constant region primers plus the SP2 primer. For blood and skin samples, reverse transcription used TCR alpha and beta constant primers. TCRdb analysed the 5' RACE reads with MiXCR anew, one entry per CDR3 protein. This table holds roughly 48,000 distinct CDR3 sequences, approximately 4.5% found once.

The receptor's source is a female donor in good health. The chain is built from TRBV6-4 and TRBJ2-3, with 7 bases fitting TRBD2. The CDR3 protein is CASSDSGGSGTDTQYF. In DNA form, the CDR3 reads TGTGCCAGCAGTGACTCGGGCGGGAGCGGCACAGATACGCAGTATTTT.